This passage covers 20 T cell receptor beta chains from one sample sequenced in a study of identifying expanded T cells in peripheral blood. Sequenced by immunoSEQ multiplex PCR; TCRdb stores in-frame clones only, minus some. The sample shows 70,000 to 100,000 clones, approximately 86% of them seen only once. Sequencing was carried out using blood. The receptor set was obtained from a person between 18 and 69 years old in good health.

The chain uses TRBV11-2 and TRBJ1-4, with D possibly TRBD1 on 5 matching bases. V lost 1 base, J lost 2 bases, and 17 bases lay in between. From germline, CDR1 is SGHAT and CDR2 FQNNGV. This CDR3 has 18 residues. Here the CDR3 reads CASSLVLSGRGTNEKLFF. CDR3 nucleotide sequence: TGTGCCAGCAGCTTAGTTTTGTCGGGGCGAGGTACTAATGAAAAACTGTTTTTT. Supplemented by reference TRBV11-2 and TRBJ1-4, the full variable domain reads EAGVAQSPRYKIIEKRQSVAFWCNPISGHATLYWYQQILGQGPKLLIQFQNNGVVDDSQLPKDRFSAERLKGVDSTLKIQPAKLEDSAVYLCASSLVLSGRGTNEKLFFGSGTQLSVL.

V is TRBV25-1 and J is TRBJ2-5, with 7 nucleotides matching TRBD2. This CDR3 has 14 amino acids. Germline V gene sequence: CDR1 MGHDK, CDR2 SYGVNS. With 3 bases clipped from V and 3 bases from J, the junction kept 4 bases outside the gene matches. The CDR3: CASSDTAGKETQYF. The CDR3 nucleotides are TGTGCCAGCAGTGATACAGCGGGGAAAGAGACCCAGTACTTC.

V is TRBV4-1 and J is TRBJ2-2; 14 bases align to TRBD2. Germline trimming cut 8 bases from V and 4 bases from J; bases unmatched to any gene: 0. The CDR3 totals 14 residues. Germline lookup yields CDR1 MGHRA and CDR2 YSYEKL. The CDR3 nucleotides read TGCGCCAGCGGACTAGCGGGAGGCACCGGGGAGCTGTTTTTT. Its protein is CASGLAGGTGELFF.

Here the CDR3 reads CASSLAGNTEAFF. The CDR3, as DNA: TGTGCCAGCAGCTTAGCTGGGAACACTGAAGCTTTCTTT. This chain uses TRBV7-6 with TRBJ1-1; D unclear. The V end lost 0 bases, the J end lost 1 base, and 3 bases lay between the germline ends. CDR1 SGHVS and CDR2 FNYEAQ come from the germline V gene. The CDR3 contains 13 residues.

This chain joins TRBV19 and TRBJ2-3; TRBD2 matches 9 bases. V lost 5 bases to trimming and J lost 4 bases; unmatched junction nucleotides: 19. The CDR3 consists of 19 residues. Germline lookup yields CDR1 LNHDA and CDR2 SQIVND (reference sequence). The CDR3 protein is CASSQSANRGSGGSDTQYF. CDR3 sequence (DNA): TGTGCCAGTAGTCAATCGGCGAATAGAGGGAGCGGGGGGTCAGATACGCAGTATTTT.

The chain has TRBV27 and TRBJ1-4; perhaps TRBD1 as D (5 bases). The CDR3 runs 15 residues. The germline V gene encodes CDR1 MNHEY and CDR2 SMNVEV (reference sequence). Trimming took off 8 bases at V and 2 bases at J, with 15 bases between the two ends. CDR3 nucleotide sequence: TGTGCCAGCTCATCCCTGGGGCAGACTAATGAAAAACTGTTTTTT. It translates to CASSSLGQTNEKLFF. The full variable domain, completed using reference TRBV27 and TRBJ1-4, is EAQVTQNPRYLITVTGKKLTVTCSQNMNHEYMSWYRQDPGLGLRQIYYSMNVEVTDKGDVPEGYKVSRKEKRNFPLILESPSPNQTSLYFCASSSLGQTNEKLFFGSGTQLSVL.

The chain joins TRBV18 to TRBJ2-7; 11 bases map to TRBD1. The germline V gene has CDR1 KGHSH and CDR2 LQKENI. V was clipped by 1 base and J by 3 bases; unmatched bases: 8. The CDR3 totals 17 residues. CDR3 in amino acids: CASSPLGTGQGVYEQYF. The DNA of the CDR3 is TGTGCCAGCTCACCACTGGGGACGGGACAGGGGGTCTACGAGCAGTACTTC.

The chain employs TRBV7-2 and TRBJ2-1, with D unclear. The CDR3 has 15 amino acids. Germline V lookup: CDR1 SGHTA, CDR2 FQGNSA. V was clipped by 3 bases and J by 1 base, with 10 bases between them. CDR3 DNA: TGTGCCAGCAGCTTGGGCGATGTGTCCTACAATGAGCAGTTCTTC. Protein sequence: CASSLGDVSYNEQFF.

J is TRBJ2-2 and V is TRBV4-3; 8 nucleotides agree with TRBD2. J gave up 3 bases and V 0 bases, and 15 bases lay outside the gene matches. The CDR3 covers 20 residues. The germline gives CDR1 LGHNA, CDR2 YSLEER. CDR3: CASSQELVLAGHGHTGELFF. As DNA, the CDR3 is TGCGCCAGCAGCCAAGAATTGGTCCTAGCGGGTCACGGGCACACCGGGGAGCTGTTTTTT.

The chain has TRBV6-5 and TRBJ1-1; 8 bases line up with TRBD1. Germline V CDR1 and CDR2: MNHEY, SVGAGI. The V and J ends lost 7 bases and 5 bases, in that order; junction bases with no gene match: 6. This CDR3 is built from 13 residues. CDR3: CASTWTGRTEAFF. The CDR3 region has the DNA TGTGCCAGCACCTGGACAGGGAGGACTGAAGCTTTCTTT.

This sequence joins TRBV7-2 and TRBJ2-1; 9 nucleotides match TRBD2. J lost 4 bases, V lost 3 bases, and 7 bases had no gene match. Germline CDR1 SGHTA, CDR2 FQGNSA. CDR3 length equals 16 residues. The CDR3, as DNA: TGTGCCAGCAGCTTGGGACTAGCCCGACGATACAATGAGCAGTTCTTC. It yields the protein CASSLGLARRYNEQFF.

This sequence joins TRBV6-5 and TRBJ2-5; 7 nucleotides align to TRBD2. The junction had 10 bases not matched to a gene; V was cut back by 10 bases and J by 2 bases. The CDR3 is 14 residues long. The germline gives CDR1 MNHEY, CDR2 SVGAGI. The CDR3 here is CAIRPGGGQETQYF. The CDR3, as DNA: TGTGCCATTAGACCTGGCGGGGGTCAAGAGACCCAGTACTTC.

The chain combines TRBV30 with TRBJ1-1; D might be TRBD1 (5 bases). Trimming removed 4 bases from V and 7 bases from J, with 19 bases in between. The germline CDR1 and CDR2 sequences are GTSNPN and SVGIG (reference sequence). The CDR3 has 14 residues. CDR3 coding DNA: TGTGCCTGGACTAAACCCGGGGCTGATCATGAAGCTTTCTTT. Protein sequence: CAWTKPGADHEAFF.

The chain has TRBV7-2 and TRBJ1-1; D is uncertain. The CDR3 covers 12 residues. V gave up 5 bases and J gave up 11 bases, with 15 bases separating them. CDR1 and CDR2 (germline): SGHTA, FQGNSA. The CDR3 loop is CASSPMPATAFF. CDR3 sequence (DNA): TGTGCCAGCAGCCCAATGCCGGCGACCGCTTTCTTT.

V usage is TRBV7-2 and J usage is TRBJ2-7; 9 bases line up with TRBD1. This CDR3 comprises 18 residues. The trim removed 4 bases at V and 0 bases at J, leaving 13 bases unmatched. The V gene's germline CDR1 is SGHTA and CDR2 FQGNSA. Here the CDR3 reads CASSSPDRGLDGSYEQYF. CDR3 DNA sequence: TGTGCCAGCAGCTCCCCGGACAGGGGATTGGATGGCTCCTACGAGCAGTACTTC.

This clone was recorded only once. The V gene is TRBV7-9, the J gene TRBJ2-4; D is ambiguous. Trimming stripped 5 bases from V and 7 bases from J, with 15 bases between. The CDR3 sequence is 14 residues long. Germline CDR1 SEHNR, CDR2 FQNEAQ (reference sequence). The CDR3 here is CASSVVGLSNIQYF. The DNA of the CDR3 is TGTGCCAGCAGCGTCGTAGGGCTGTCGAACATTCAGTACTTC.

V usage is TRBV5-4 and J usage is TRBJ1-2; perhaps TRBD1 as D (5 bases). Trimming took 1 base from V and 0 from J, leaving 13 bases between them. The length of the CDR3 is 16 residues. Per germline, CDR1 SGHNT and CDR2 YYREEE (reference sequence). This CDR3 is CASSLRMGRANYGYTF. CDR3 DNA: TGTGCCAGCAGCTTGAGAATGGGACGAGCTAACTATGGCTACACCTTC.

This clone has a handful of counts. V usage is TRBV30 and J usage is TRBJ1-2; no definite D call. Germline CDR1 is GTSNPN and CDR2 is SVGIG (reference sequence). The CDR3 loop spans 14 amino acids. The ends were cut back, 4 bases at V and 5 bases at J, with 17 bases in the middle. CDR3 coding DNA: TGTGCCTGGACCCCGGGTGGGGAATGGTATGGCTACACCTTC. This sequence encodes CAWTPGGEWYGYTF.

DNA of the CDR3: TGTGCCAGCAGCCCTCGCCAGGGGAGTTACAATGAGCAGTTCTTC. Its protein product is CASSPRQGSYNEQFF. V gene TRBV9 combines with J gene TRBJ2-1; TRBD1 is a possible D gene (6 bases). Between the trimmed V and J ends, which lost 4 bases and 4 bases, there was a span of 15 bases. The CDR3 covers 15 residues. CDR1 is SGDLS, CDR2 YYNGEE, per germline.

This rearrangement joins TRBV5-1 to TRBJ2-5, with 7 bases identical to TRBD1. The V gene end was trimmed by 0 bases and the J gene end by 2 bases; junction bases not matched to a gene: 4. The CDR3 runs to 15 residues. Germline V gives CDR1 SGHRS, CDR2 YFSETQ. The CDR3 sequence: CASSLAVGQQETQYF. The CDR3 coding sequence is TGCGCCAGCAGCTTGGCCGTGGGACAGCAAGAGACCCAGTACTTC.